Included here is one T cell receptor beta chain sequence, with context. The source of the sample is a study of blood T cell repertoires in COVID-19. The method was immunoSEQ multiplex PCR; TCRdb's version includes in-frame clones alone and lacks a portion of them. The sample records about 50,000 clones, 60% to 80% being singletons. Trimming cost V 0 bases and J 1 base, with 10 bases left between them. Germline CDR1 and CDR2: SGHRS and YFSETQ. CDR3 size: 15 residues. This receptor was taken from a man in his 70s with active or convalescent COVID-19. The source material was peripheral blood. The rearrangement joins TRBV5-1 to TRBJ1-1, with D unresolved. The CDR3 is CASSLVVSQNTEAFF. Here the CDR3 DNA reads TGCGCCAGCAGCTTGGTTGTCAGTCAGAACACTGAAGCTTTCTTT.